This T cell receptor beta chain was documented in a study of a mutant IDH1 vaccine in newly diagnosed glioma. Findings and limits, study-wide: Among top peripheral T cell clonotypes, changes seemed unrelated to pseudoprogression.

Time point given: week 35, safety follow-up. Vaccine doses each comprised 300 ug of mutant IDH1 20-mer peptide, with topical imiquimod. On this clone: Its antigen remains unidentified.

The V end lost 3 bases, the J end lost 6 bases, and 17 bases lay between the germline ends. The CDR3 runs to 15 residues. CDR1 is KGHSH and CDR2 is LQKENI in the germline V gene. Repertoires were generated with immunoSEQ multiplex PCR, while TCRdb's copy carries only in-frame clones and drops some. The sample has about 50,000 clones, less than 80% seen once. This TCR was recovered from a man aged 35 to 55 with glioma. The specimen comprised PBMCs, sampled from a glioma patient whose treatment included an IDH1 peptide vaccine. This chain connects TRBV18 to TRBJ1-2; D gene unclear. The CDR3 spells CASSPSGRPDDGYTF. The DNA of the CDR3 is TGTGCCAGCTCACCCTCAGGCAGGCCGGACGATGGCTACACCTTC.